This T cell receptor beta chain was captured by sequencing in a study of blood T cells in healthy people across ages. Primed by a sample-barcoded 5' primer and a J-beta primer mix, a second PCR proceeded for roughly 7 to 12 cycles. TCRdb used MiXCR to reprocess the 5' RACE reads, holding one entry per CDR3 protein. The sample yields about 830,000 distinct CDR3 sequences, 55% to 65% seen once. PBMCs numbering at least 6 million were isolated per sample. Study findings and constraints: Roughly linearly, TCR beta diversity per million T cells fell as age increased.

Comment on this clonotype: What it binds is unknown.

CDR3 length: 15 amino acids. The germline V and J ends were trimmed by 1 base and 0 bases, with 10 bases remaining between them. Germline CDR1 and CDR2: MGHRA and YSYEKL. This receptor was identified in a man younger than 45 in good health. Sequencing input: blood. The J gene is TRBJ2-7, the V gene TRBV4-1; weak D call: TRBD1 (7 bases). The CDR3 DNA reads TGCGCCAGCAGCCAAGCGGGGGACAGCTCCTACGAGCAGTACTTC. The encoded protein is CASSQAGDSSYEQYF.